Listed below are T cell receptor beta chains from one sample, sequenced in a study of OX40 agonist ivuxolimab in advanced cancers. The table came from immunoSEQ multiplex PCR; TCRdb's copy has only in-frame clones and leaves some out. The sample shows roughly 63,000 clones, roughly 89% of them seen only once. The sequences come from CD4+ or CD8+ T cells sorted from blood, collected in a trial of the OX40 agonist ivuxolimab. Every receptor here comes from an adult with an advanced solid tumor such as melanoma, head and neck, liver or kidney cancer. The CDR3 runs from the conserved cysteine through the conserved F or W. Fields, in order: V gene, J gene, CDR3 protein.

V: TRBV7-9; J: TRBJ1-3; CDR3: CASSLDLSGNTIYF
V: TRBV5-6; J: TRBJ2-1; CDR3: CASSLFPGQGNEQFF
V: TRBV27; J: TRBJ1-5; CDR3: CASSLFPIRDSNQPQHF
V: TRBV6-1; J: TRBJ1-2; CDR3: CASIAPGAFYGYTF
V: TRBV27; J: TRBJ2-1; CDR3: CASSLVGSYNEQFF
V: TRBV7-9; J: TRBJ2-1; CDR3: CASSLTGGEYNEQFF
V: TRBV5-8; J: TRBJ1-5; CDR3: CASSLAWGYQPQHF
V: TRBV9; J: TRBJ2-2; CDR3: CASSGGANTGELFF
V: TRBV2; J: TRBJ1-5; CDR3: CALGYLGIQPQHF
V: TRBV27; J: TRBJ2-7; CDR3: CASSFGGAAEQYF
V: TRBV27; J: TRBJ2-1; CDR3: CASKESQASYNEQFF
V: TRBV19; J: TRBJ2-1; CDR3: CASKYAGEQFF
V: TRBV5-1; J: TRBJ2-2; CDR3: CASSFASGTGPANTGELFF
V: TRBV27; J: TRBJ2-5; CDR3: CASSLSAGLQETQYF
V: TRBV18; J: TRBJ2-7; CDR3: CASSPFGSLPSYEQYF
V: TRBV2; J: TRBJ2-1; CDR3: CASSDVGAVVNEQFF
V: TRBV4-1; J: TRBJ2-7; CDR3: CASSQGVYEQYF
V: TRBV27; J: TRBJ2-7; CDR3: CASSLPGRGQYF
V: TRBV27; J: TRBJ2-3; CDR3: CASSLRSLSTDTQYF
V: TRBV7-9; J: TRBJ2-2; CDR3: CASSEQGDSGYTGELFF
V: TRBV29-1; J: TRBJ2-1; CDR3: CSVGDRVMIYNEQFF
V: TRBV19; J: TRBJ2-5; CDR3: CASRTLAGGLETQYF
V: TRBV7-9; J: TRBJ2-3; CDR3: CASSFSGTDTQYF
V: TRBV29-1; J: TRBJ1-2; CDR3: CSASGQGNTF
V: TRBV5-1; J: TRBJ1-1; CDR3: CASSPGGWKTEAFF
V: TRBV7-6; J: TRBJ2-1; CDR3: CASSLRTADNEQFF
V: TRBV27; J: TRBJ2-1; CDR3: CASTPTSTWYNEQFF
V: TRBV28; J: TRBJ2-2; CDR3: CASSFSGELFF
V: TRBV5-6; J: TRBJ2-7; CDR3: CASSLGVAGAYEQYF
V: TRBV27; J: TRBJ2-1; CDR3: CASSLAGGANNEQFF
V: TRBV6-5; J: TRBJ2-7; CDR3: CASSYSGGAKTYEQYF
V: TRBV2; J: TRBJ2-7; CDR3: CASPRSGGSSYEQYF
V: TRBV2; J: TRBJ1-1; CDR3: CASKDRYAEAFF
V: TRBV18; J: TRBJ2-7; CDR3: CASSRTPRTSVHEQYF
V: TRBV2; J: TRBJ2-5; CDR3: CASAQEEETQYF
V: TRBV4-1; J: TRBJ2-7; CDR3: CASSQDPLGGNYEQYF
V: TRBV5-1; J: TRBJ2-7; CDR3: CASSLVQGYEQYF
V: TRBV10-1; J: TRBJ2-7; CDR3: CASSEKGRYYEQYF
V: TRBV4-1; J: TRBJ2-2; CDR3: CASTDYLGTGELFF
V: TRBV7-6; J: TRBJ2-2; CDR3: CASSGAGRELFF
V: TRBV7-3; J: TRBJ1-1; CDR3: CASSPATGRDTEAFF
V: TRBV19; J: TRBJ2-1; CDR3: CASSYGGADEQFF
V: TRBV13; J: TRBJ2-7; CDR3: CASTLALAGGPEQYF
V: TRBV27; J: TRBJ2-3; CDR3: CASSLGETGDTDTQYF
V: TRBV9; J: TRBJ1-1; CDR3: CASSVSRVNTEAFF
V: TRBV7-7; J: TRBJ2-1; CDR3: CASSLVPYNEQFF